This T cell receptor (beta chain) was profiled in a study of blood T cells in healthy people across ages. About the study: Per every two T cells, about one barcoded beta molecule was captured by template switching.

The authors ran a second PCR of about 6 to 12 cycles using a sample-barcoded 5' primer and a J-beta primer mix. With 12 random nucleotides, a template-switch adaptor tagged each individual cDNA molecule. MiXCR, run by TCRdb on the 5' RACE reads, gives a single entry per CDR3 protein. The sample yields 1.2 million to 1.5 million distinct CDR3 sequences, around 59% seen once. Samples each yielded at least 5.5 micrograms of total RNA. This clonotype was picked up a small number of times. As yet, its antigen is unknown. Study-level findings and limits: Naive T cell percentage showed a strong correlation with the diversity of TCR beta.

Sequenced input: blood. This clonotype was sampled from a man younger than 35 in good health.

DNA for the CDR3: TGTGCCAGCAGCCCGACAGGTCGGGAAAAACTGTTTTTT. Translating gives CASSPTGREKLFF. The chain is built from TRBV4-2 and TRBJ1-4, with D perhaps matching TRBD1 (6 bases). Deletions cut 4 bases from V and 8 bases from J, with 11 bases between. Germline CDR1 is LGHNA and CDR2 is YNFKEQ. The CDR3 spans 13 residues.